The T cell receptor beta chain described here comes from a study of control samples from healthy donors and cancer patients. Method: immunoSEQ multiplex PCR; TCRdb's copy keeps in-frame clones and lacks some. Of 100,000 or so clones in the sample, 80% to 90% were seen once. Germline V gives CDR1 LNHNV, CDR2 YYDKDF (reference sequence). The CDR3 runs 14 residues. V lost 1 base and J lost 3; bases outside the gene matches: 1. Turning to this clone: The same CDR3 can be traced to other DNA sequences in this sample.

The rearrangement joins TRBV15 to TRBJ2-3; 7 positions match TRBD2. The sequenced sample consisted of blood. This clonotype was sampled from a man aged 25 to 40 in good health. The CDR3 loop reads CATSRGTRTDTQYF. Here the CDR3 DNA reads TGTGCCACCAGCAGAGGGACTAGGACAGATACGCAGTATTTT.